This TCR beta chain was profiled in a study of T cell changes during pregnancy in multiple sclerosis. V gave up 2 bases and J gave up 14 bases, with 15 bases separating them. There are 12 residues in the CDR3. The V gene's germline CDR1 is GTSNPN and CDR2 SVGIG (reference sequence). Profiled with immunoSEQ multiplex PCR; TCRdb holds only in-frame clones, not every one. The table has about 51,000 clones, around 94% seen once. The chain is built from TRBV30 and TRBJ1-4; D ambiguous. The TCR originated in a female donor with multiple sclerosis, enrolled in a pregnancy study. The sample was CD4+ T cells from peripheral blood mononuclear cells, taken in the second trimester of pregnancy. The CDR3 bases are TGTGCCTGGAGTCCGACTCGGACGGGGCTGTTTTTT. This encodes CAWSPTRTGLFF.